A selection of T cell receptor beta chains follows, all from one sample in a study of blood T cells in healthy people across ages. In TCRdb, the 5' RACE reads were re-called with MiXCR into one record per CDR3 protein. The sample includes 1.4 million to 1.5 million distinct CDR3 sequences, 40% to 50% of them seen just once. The sequencing sample was made of blood. The receptors originated from a woman aged 18-30 years in good health. Both conserved end residues are part of each CDR3. The D gene is left open where the match is weak. Only some rows state a clone size, as once, few, many or a class for expanded clones.

>NA|NA|TRBV21-1|TRBJ2-7
CASSNRWEQYF
TGTGCCAGCAGCAATCGGTGGGAGCAGTACTTC
>NA|NA|TRBV4-1|TRBJ1-6
CASSQVQGDNSPLHF
TGCGCCAGCAGCCAAGTTCAGGGCGACAACTCACCCCTCCACTTT
>NA|NA|TRBV29-1|TRBJ2-7
CSAARAYNEQYF
TGCAGCGCTGCCCGAGCCTACAATGAGCAGTACTTC
>NA|NA|TRBV11-2|TRBJ2-7
CASSLTAGKQYF
TGTGCCAGCAGCTTAACCGCGGGCAAGCAGTACTTC
>NA|many|TRBV2|TRBJ2-3
CASSGTTDTQYF
TGTGCCAGCAGCGGAACCACAGATACGCAGTATTTT
>NA|NA|TRBV5-1|TRBJ1-5
CASSLGVGGGLNQPQHF
TGCGCCAGCAGCTTGGGGGTAGGCGGGGGACTCAATCAGCCCCAGCATTTT
>NA|NA|TRBV10-3|TRBJ2-7
CAISDTSEQYF
TGTGCCATCAGTGATACCAGCGAGCAGTACTTC
>TRBD1|few|TRBV5-6|TRBJ2-7
CASQTGGMYEQYF
TGTGCCAGCCAGACAGGGGGTATGTACGAGCAGTACTTC
>NA|NA|TRBV5-6|TRBJ1-2
CASSSDGAVYGYTF
TGTGCCAGCAGCTCTGACGGGGCTGTCTATGGCTACACCTTC
>NA|NA|TRBV9|TRBJ1-4
CASSARGATNEKLFF
TGTGCCAGCAGCGCAAGGGGGGCAACTAATGAAAAACTGTTTTTT
>NA|once|TRBV19|TRBJ1-1
CASSIVAPSGQNTEAFF
TGTGCCAGTAGTATCGTGGCACCGTCAGGGCAGAACACTGAAGCTTTCTTT
>TRBD2|NA|TRBV24-1|TRBJ2-1
CATSEDSGTAYNEQFF
TGTGCCACCAGTGAAGATAGCGGGACGGCCTACAATGAGCAGTTCTTC
>TRBD2|NA|TRBV9|TRBJ2-7
CASRAPTSGNTYEQYF
TGTGCCAGCAGAGCGCCAACTAGCGGGAATACCTACGAGCAGTACTTC
>TRBD1|few|TRBV27|TRBJ2-7
CASSETGEYEQYF
TGTGCCAGCAGTGAGACAGGGGAATACGAGCAGTACTTC
>NA|NA|TRBV29-1|TRBJ2-5
CSVEKGGYRGQETQYF
TGCAGCGTTGAAAAGGGAGGTTACAGGGGACAAGAGACCCAGTACTTC
>NA|NA|TRBV5-1|TRBJ2-1
CASSSGLGGFDEQFF
TGCGCCAGCAGCTCAGGACTAGGGGGCTTCGATGAGCAGTTCTTC
>NA|NA|TRBV4-2|TRBJ2-5
CASSQDFPDLAAVETQYF
TGTGCCAGCAGCCAAGACTTTCCAGACCTAGCAGCAGTAGAGACCCAGTACTTC
>TRBD1|NA|TRBV10-3|TRBJ1-5
CATKDSGQERKHF
TGTGCCACCAAGGATTCCGGACAGGAAAGAAAGCATTTT
>NA|NA|TRBV3-1|TRBJ2-2
CASSQPMNTGELFF
TGTGCCAGCAGCCAACCGATGAACACCGGGGAGCTGTTTTTT
>NA|once|TRBV19|TRBJ1-5
CASSTQPNQPQHF
TGTGCCAGTAGTACCCAGCCCAATCAGCCCCAGCATTTT
>TRBD2|NA|TRBV28|TRBJ2-7
CASSNTSGSFDEQYF
TGTGCCAGCAGTAACACTAGCGGGAGCTTCGACGAGCAGTACTTC
>TRBD2|NA|TRBV27|TRBJ2-1
CASTSGLYNEQFF
TGTGCCAGCACTAGCGGGTTATACAATGAGCAGTTCTTC
>NA|NA|TRBV3-1|TRBJ1-2
CASSQEWRGGYTF
TGTGCCAGCAGCCAAGAGTGGAGGGGTGGCTACACCTTC
>NA|few|TRBV11-1|TRBJ1-2
CAGSPNRDNYGYTF
TGTGCCGGCAGCCCCAACAGGGATAACTATGGCTACACCTTC
>TRBD2|NA|TRBV20-1|TRBJ2-3
CSATSGDLPTDTQYF
TGCAGTGCAACCAGCGGGGACTTACCCACAGATACGCAGTATTTT
>NA|once|TRBV6-5|TRBJ1-4
CASKPGPRNEKLFF
TGTGCCAGCAAACCGGGACCACGGAATGAAAAACTGTTTTTT
>NA|few|TRBV11-2|TRBJ2-3
CARGPSLADTQYF
TGTGCCAGGGGCCCCAGTTTGGCAGATACGCAGTATTTT
>NA|few|TRBV9|TRBJ1-2
CASSPGPTRDYGYTF
TGTGCCAGCAGCCCCGGGCCGACGAGGGACTATGGCTACACCTTC
>NA|NA|TRBV4-1|TRBJ1-2
CASSQEVPGYGYTF
TGCGCCAGCAGCCAAGAAGTTCCGGGGTATGGCTACACCTTC
>NA|NA|TRBV12-3/TRBV12-4|TRBJ1-2
CASSFGIGYTF
TGTGCCAGCAGTTTTGGTATTGGCTACACCTTC
>NA|few|TRBV7-3|TRBJ2-6
CASSLKAGSGANVLTF
TGTGCCAGCAGCTTAAAGGCTGGCTCTGGGGCCAACGTCCTGACTTTC
>NA|NA|TRBV20-1|TRBJ2-5
CSAARVTTSEETQYF
TGCAGTGCGGCTCGGGTAACAACCTCAGAGGAGACCCAGTACTTC
>TRBD1|NA|TRBV7-2|TRBJ1-2
CASSLAPGTGFGYTF
TGTGCCAGCAGCTTAGCCCCGGGGACAGGGTTTGGCTACACCTTC
>NA|NA|TRBV14|TRBJ1-1
CASSPIGGPNTEAFF
TGTGCCAGCAGCCCGATCGGGGGCCCCAACACTGAAGCTTTCTTT
>NA|few|TRBV6-1|TRBJ2-1
CASSGDNYNEQFF
TGTGCCAGCAGTGGGGACAACTACAATGAGCAGTTCTTC
>NA|NA|TRBV27|TRBJ1-6
CASSSARGASPLHF
TGTGCCAGCAGTTCAGCTCGAGGAGCATCACCCCTCCACTTT
>NA|NA|TRBV20-1|TRBJ2-1
CSGLAESNEQFF
TGCAGCGGACTGGCGGAGTCCAATGAGCAGTTCTTC
>TRBD2|NA|TRBV2|TRBJ2-3
CASRMSVAGAEDTQYF
TGTGCCAGCAGAATGTCGGTAGCGGGAGCCGAAGATACGCAGTATTTT
>NA|NA|TRBV30|TRBJ2-1
CAWSVWGSGSSYNEQFF
TGTGCCTGGAGTGTATGGGGTAGCGGATCCTCCTACAATGAGCAGTTCTTC
>NA|NA|TRBV15|TRBJ1-1
CATRWVTEAFF
TGTGCCACCAGATGGGTGACTGAAGCTTTCTTT
>NA|NA|TRBV4-3|TRBJ1-6
CASSQGKGLNNSPLHF
TGCGCCAGCAGCCAAGGGAAGGGGCTGAATAATTCACCCCTCCACTTT
>TRBD1|NA|TRBV7-9|TRBJ1-1
CASSGGQGTDTEAFF
TGTGCCAGCAGCGGGGGACAGGGAACGGATACTGAAGCTTTCTTT
>NA|few|TRBV12-3/TRBV12-4|TRBJ2-3
CASRSLVGDTQYF
TGTGCCAGCAGATCCCTAGTCGGTGATACGCAGTATTTT
>NA|NA|TRBV12-3/TRBV12-4|TRBJ2-7
CASSPDGWASSYEQYF
TGTGCCAGCAGCCCAGATGGCTGGGCCAGCTCCTACGAGCAGTACTTC